The clone carrying this T cell receptor (beta chain) has a single count. The antigen is unknown. All of the donors were Caucasians in good health. This sample was included in a study of identical twins. With 7 bases removed from V and 2 bases from J, the gap between germline ends came to 12 bases. This CDR3 is 14 amino acids long. Germline-derived CDR1 and CDR2 are ENHRY and SYGVKD. Overall study findings and caveats: Beta out-of-frame sequences showed weaker excess sharing between twins. The conclusions drew on cross-sectional statistical analysis instead of tracking the same donors.

Template switching added a universal primer site; cDNA carried unique molecular identifiers. Via MiXCR, TCRdb re-called the 5' RACE reads, giving one row per CDR3 protein. The data hold roughly 260,000 distinct CDR3 sequences, with over 11% observed a single time. This TCR was recovered from a woman aged 18-30 years in good health. V and J are TRBV10-3 and TRBJ2-1; TRBD2 is a possible D gene (6 bases). The sequenced sample was memory (CD45RO+) T cells sorted from blood. Here the CDR3 DNA reads TGTGCCATCACTATGGGGGGAGCCTACAATGAGCAGTTCTTC. It translates to CAITMGGAYNEQFF.